This T cell receptor (beta chain) originates from a study of CD8 T cells in Susac syndrome. Reverse transcription of roughly 0.5 to 1 ug RNA used random hexamers. TCRdb fed the immunoSEQ multiplex PCR reads into MiXCR, producing one record per CDR3 protein. The sample has roughly 150,000 distinct CDR3 sequences, about 95% seen once; the top ten hold approximately 0.15%. This clonotype has just a few counts. The sequenced material came from CD4+ T cells from PBMCs. The TCR was taken from a human donor with Susac syndrome.

CDR3 in amino acids: CASSPRGGSTDTQYF. The CDR3 bases are TGTGCCAGCAGCCCTCGAGGGGGTAGCACAGATACGCAGTATTTT. J is TRBJ2-3 and V is TRBV7-2; TRBD1 is a possible D gene (6 bases). V shed 5 bases and J shed 0 bases, with 12 bases lying between them. The CDR3 extends over 15 amino acids. Per germline, CDR1 SGHTA and CDR2 FQGNSA.